Only a few counts were recorded for the clone carrying this T cell receptor beta chain. The target antigen is unknown. The data stem from a study of vaccination effects on CD4 cells after COVID-19. On the study more broadly: Before any sequencing was done, the ViraFEST assay used viral peptide pools to expand antigen-specific CD4+ T cells.

Method: immunoSEQ multiplex PCR; TCRdb's copy keeps in-frame clones and lacks some. The data show 37,000 or so clones, with roughly two thirds seen just once and around 3.8% held by the top ten. Culturing for roughly 9 days preceded CD4+ T cell isolation. General observations from the study: By a late point after vaccination, infection- and vaccine-induced clones had shrunk markedly through clonal contraction.

This CDR3 region has 13 residues. Trimming at V came to 5 bases and at J to 5 bases, leaving 3 bases not matched to a gene. Germline values: CDR1 LNHDA, CDR2 SQIVND (reference sequence). The gene calls are TRBV19 and TRBJ2-1, with 7 bases fitting TRBD2. Sequenced here: CD4+ T cells from PBMCs cultured without peptide, sampled before COVID-19 vaccination. The TCR originated in a human donor who received a COVID-19 vaccine. The DNA of the CDR3 is TGTGCCAGTAGTCGGCGGGAGAACAATGAGCAGTTCTTC. It yields the protein CASSRRENNEQFF.